This TCR beta chain was sequenced in a study of T cells in Graves' hyperthyroidism and ophthalmopathy. Overall study context: Peripheral blood draws took place at initial diagnosis, ahead of any treatment. Study-wide points: Blood held most thyroid clonotypes expanded above 0.001 frequency.

To note about this clonotype: Its antigen remains unidentified.

Authors of the study amplified TCR beta CDR3 regions from RNA transcripts. Carried out on the TCR CDR3, a first-round RT-PCR used the HTBI primer set. TCRdb processed the multiplex PCR reads anew with MiXCR; each CDR3 protein has one entry. The sample has about 710,000 distinct CDR3 sequences, about 16% seen once. The V gene lost 5 bases and the J gene lost 3 bases, with 11 bases spanning the gap. The germline V gene encodes CDR1 SNHLY and CDR2 FYNNEI. The CDR3 covers 13 residues. No progression to ophthalmopathy during 18 months of follow-up defined stable disease. The clonotype was recovered from a man aged 18 to 30 with Graves' hyperthyroidism. V is TRBV2 and J is TRBJ2-7; unclear D gene. Material for sequencing was blood. CDR3 protein: CASSTDGFYEQYF. The CDR3 DNA sequence: TGTGCCAGCAGTACCGACGGATTCTACGAGCAGTACTTC.